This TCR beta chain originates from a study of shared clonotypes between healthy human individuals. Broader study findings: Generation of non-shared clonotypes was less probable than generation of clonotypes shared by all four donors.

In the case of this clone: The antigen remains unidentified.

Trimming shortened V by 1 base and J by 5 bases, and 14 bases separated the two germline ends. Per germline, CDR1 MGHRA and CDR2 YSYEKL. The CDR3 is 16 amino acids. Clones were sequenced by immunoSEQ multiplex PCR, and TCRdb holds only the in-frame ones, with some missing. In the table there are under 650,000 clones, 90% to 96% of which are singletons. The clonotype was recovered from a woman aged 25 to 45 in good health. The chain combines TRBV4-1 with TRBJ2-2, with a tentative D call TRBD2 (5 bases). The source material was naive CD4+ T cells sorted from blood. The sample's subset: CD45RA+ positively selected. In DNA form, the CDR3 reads TGCGCCAGCAGCCAAGGGGTAAGCGGATTGACCGGGGAGCTGTTTTTT. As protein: CASSQGVSGLTGELFF.